The clone carrying this T cell receptor (beta chain) was recorded once. The CDR3 sequence is 14 residues long. Trimming stripped 3 bases from V and 2 bases from J, with 9 bases between. Per the germline V gene, CDR1 is SGHTA and CDR2 is FQGNSA. The data are from a study of PD-1 blockade in classical Hodgkin lymphoma. Profiling relied on immunoSEQ multiplex PCR, and the TCRdb table lists in-frame clones only, not all of them. Found here are 100,000 to 120,000 clones, about nine tenths of them singletons; the top ten hold about 20%. In every patient, relapse followed autologous stem cell transplantation, while exposure to brentuximab vedotin differed.

This TCR came from a human donor with classical Hodgkin lymphoma. The genes are TRBV7-2 and TRBJ2-3; unclear D gene. This specimen was peripheral blood mononuclear cells (PBMCs), taken before the second cycle of nivolumab. The CDR3 DNA reads as TGTGCCAGCAGCTTTCTCGGACCCACAGATACGCAGTATTTT. Translation gives CASSFLGPTDTQYF.